The rows below give T cell receptor beta chains drawn from one sample of a study of OX40 agonist ivuxolimab in advanced cancers. Sequencing was performed with immunoSEQ multiplex PCR; in TCRdb, only in-frame clones are kept and a portion is missing. Here the sample spans around 80,000 clones, 65% to 90% being singletons. The sample consisted of CD4+ or CD8+ T cells sorted from blood, taken in a trial of the OX40 agonist ivuxolimab. The receptors were gathered from an adult with an advanced solid tumor such as melanoma, head and neck, liver or kidney cancer. Each CDR3 is given with its conserved first and last residue. The order of the fields is clone size, J gene, V gene, D gene, CDR3 DNA, CDR3 protein. A D gene is named only where the DNA matches it firmly. Only part of the rows carry a size: once, few, many, or a class if the clone is expanded.

NA | TRBJ1-2 | TRBV11-1 | NA | TGTGCCAGCAGCTTAGACAGGGCTGATGGCTACACCTTC | CASSLDRADGYTF
few | TRBJ1-2 | TRBV28 | NA | TGTGCCAGCAGCGTTAACTATGGCTACACCTTC | CASSVNYGYTF
NA | TRBJ2-1 | TRBV21-1 | NA | TGTGCCAGCAGCAAAAGGACCGGGAAAAGCGACAATGAGCAGTTCTTC | CASSKRTGKSDNEQFF
NA | TRBJ2-3 | TRBV7-8 | NA | TGTGCCAGCAGCCGAAAGGCTGGGCGTGGAGATACGCAGTATTTT | CASSRKAGRGDTQYF
NA | TRBJ2-3 | TRBV5-1 | TRBD1 | TGCGCCAGCAGCTTGGGGGGACAGGGATTTGCAGATACGCAGTATTTT | CASSLGGQGFADTQYF
once | TRBJ2-1 | TRBV9 | TRBD2 | TGTGCCAGCACCAGACTAGCGGGGTACAATGAGCAGTTCTTC | CASTRLAGYNEQFF
NA | TRBJ2-2 | TRBV29-1 | NA | TGCAGCGTTGAATCCCCCGGAGGGCTGAACACCGGGGAGCTGTTTTTT | CSVESPGGLNTGELFF
NA | TRBJ1-2 | TRBV2 | NA | TGTGCCAGCAGGGGGAGATGGACAGCTAACTATGGCTACACCTTC | CASRGRWTANYGYTF
NA | TRBJ2-1 | TRBV6-4 | NA | TGTGCCAGCAGTGACTCTAGACTCGGGACGCAGTTCTTC | CASSDSRLGTQFF
once | TRBJ2-7 | TRBV10-3 | TRBD1 | TGTGCCATCAGACAGGGGAACTACGAGCAGTACTTC | CAIRQGNYEQYF
NA | TRBJ2-7 | TRBV2 | TRBD2 | TGTGCCAGCAGGAAGGAGGGAGGGCCAAGCGAGCAGTACTTC | CASRKEGGPSEQYF
NA | TRBJ2-1 | TRBV14 | NA | TGTGCCAGCAGCCAAGATCTGACTTCTTTCTACAATGAGCAGTTCTTC | CASSQDLTSFYNEQFF
NA | TRBJ2-7 | TRBV11-3 | NA | TGTGCCAGCAGCCCTGGGGGCGGGATAGTCTACGAGCAGTACTTC | CASSPGGGIVYEQYF
once | TRBJ1-6 | TRBV4-3 | NA | TGCGCCAGCAGCCAAGATCCCCCTACCGGTTCACCCCTCCACTTT | CASSQDPPTGSPLHF
NA | TRBJ1-2 | TRBV11-3 | TRBD1 | TGTGCCAGCAGCTTAGCGGGGAGGGGGCTCCCAAACTATGGCTACACCTTC | CASSLAGRGLPNYGYTF
NA | TRBJ2-2 | TRBV30 | NA | TGTGCCTGGAGTGTAGGACTCACGAACACCGGGGAGCTGTTTTTT | CAWSVGLTNTGELFF
NA | TRBJ1-6 | TRBV18 | TRBD1 | TGTGCCAGCTCACCGGAGGACAGGGTCCCACCCCTCCACTTT | CASSPEDRVPPLHF
NA | TRBJ2-3 | TRBV14 | TRBD2 | TGTGCCAGCAGCCTCCCCATGACTAGCGGGGGCACAGATACGCAGTATTTT | CASSLPMTSGGTDTQYF
NA | TRBJ2-3 | TRBV30 | NA | TGTGCCTGGGTACTTTGGCGGGGCCCCACAGATACGCAGTATTTT | CAWVLWRGPTDTQYF
NA | TRBJ1-2 | TRBV19 | TRBD1 | TGTGCCAGTAGTGCTCGGGACAGGGGGCACCATGGCTACACCTTC | CASSARDRGHHGYTF
NA | TRBJ1-3 | TRBV7-9 | TRBD1 | TGTGCCAGCAGCCAGGACAGGGACTCCCGGAACACCATATATTTT | CASSQDRDSRNTIYF
NA | TRBJ1-1 | TRBV10-3 | NA | TGTGCCATCAGGGATATGACACTGAACACTGAAGCTTTCTTT | CAIRDMTLNTEAFF
NA | TRBJ2-7 | TRBV11-3 | NA | TGTGCCAGCACCCCCCCGGGGGAAGGGGGCGAGCAGTACTTC | CASTPPGEGGEQYF
NA | TRBJ1-1 | TRBV30 | NA | TGTGCCTGGAGTCCCCGGGGCGGGGGGCGAAACACTGAAGCTTTCTTT | CAWSPRGGGRNTEAFF
NA | TRBJ1-1 | TRBV5-4 | NA | TGTGCCAGCAGCTTCCCCAGCGGGGGCGGAGGGACTGAAGCTTTCTTT | CASSFPSGGGGTEAFF
NA | TRBJ2-1 | TRBV29-1 | TRBD2 | TGCAGCGTTGCTAGGACTAGCGGGAGGGACAATGAGCAGTTCTTC | CSVARTSGRDNEQFF
NA | TRBJ2-1 | TRBV18 | TRBD1 | TGTGCCAGCTCACCCGGGACAGGGTTGGCGATTGAGCAGTTCTTC | CASSPGTGLAIEQFF
NA | TRBJ2-5 | TRBV15 | NA | TGTGCCACCAGCAGAGGGGGCAACCAAGAGACCCAGTACTTC | CATSRGGNQETQYF
NA | TRBJ1-5 | TRBV18 | NA | TGTGCCAGCTCAGCGTCGCAGGGTTTTCAGCCCCAGCATTTT | CASSASQGFQPQHF
NA | TRBJ1-2 | TRBV6-5 | NA | TGTGCCAGCAGCAAGGACAGCTATGGCTACACCTTC | CASSKDSYGYTF
NA | TRBJ1-6 | TRBV2 | NA | TGTGCCAGCATGGTTGAGGGATTCGTCGGGAGCTCACCCCTCCACTTT | CASMVEGFVGSSPLHF
NA | TRBJ2-2 | TRBV4-1 | NA | TGCGCCAGCAGCCAAGATCGGACCGCCGGGGAGCTGTTTTTT | CASSQDRTAGELFF
NA | TRBJ1-3 | TRBV5-6 | NA | TGTGCCAGCAGCTTGCTTGAAAACACCATATATTTT | CASSLLENTIYF
once | TRBJ1-3 | TRBV11-2 | TRBD1 | TGTGCCAGCAGCTACGGACAGGGTAGTACTGGAAACACCATATATTTT | CASSYGQGSTGNTIYF
NA | TRBJ2-3 | TRBV6-6 | TRBD2 | TGTGCCAGCAGTTACAGCGGGGATTTAGCTACGCAGTATTTT | CASSYSGDLATQYF
NA | TRBJ1-1 | TRBV6-5 | TRBD1 | TGTGCCAGTTCAGGGGGCTGGAACACTGAAGCTTTCTTT | CASSGGWNTEAFF
once | TRBJ2-7 | TRBV2 | TRBD2 | TGTGCCAGCAGTGAATGGCCTAGCGGGGGATACGAGCAGTACTTC | CASSEWPSGGYEQYF
NA | TRBJ1-2 | TRBV30 | TRBD1 | TGTGCCTTGGGACAGGGCAGTAACTATGGCTACACCTTC | CALGQGSNYGYTF
NA | TRBJ2-7 | TRBV5-1 | NA | TGCGCCAGCAGCTCCCTAGGGACGAGCTCCTACGAGCAGTACTTC | CASSSLGTSSYEQYF
NA | TRBJ2-7 | TRBV6-5 | NA | TGTGCCAGCAGTTTCAGGGACTACGAGCAGTACTTC | CASSFRDYEQYF
few | TRBJ1-1 | TRBV27 | NA | TGTGCCAGCAGTTTATATCCAGGGACCGCTGAAGCTTTCTTT | CASSLYPGTAEAFF
NA | TRBJ2-3 | TRBV28 | TRBD2 | TGTGCCAGTCAGCGGGGTAGCACAGATACGCAGTATTTT | CASQRGSTDTQYF
NA | TRBJ2-7 | TRBV14 | TRBD1 | TGTGCCAGCAGAGACGACAGGGCCTACTTCCGGGAGCAGTACTTC | CASRDDRAYFREQYF
NA | TRBJ1-3 | TRBV10-3 | NA | TGTGCCATCAGTGAGTCAGGGGGAAACACCATATATTTT | CAISESGGNTIYF
NA | TRBJ2-3 | TRBV19 | NA | TGTGCCAGTAGTCGGGACTCCGCCTATACGCAGTATTTT | CASSRDSAYTQYF
NA | TRBJ1-1 | TRBV5-1 | NA | TGCGCCAGCAGCTTGGGGCCAGCCCAGAACACTGAAGCTTTCTTT | CASSLGPAQNTEAFF
NA | TRBJ1-2 | TRBV28 | TRBD1 | TGTGCCAGCAGTTTATACAGGGGTGATGGCTACACCTTC | CASSLYRGDGYTF
NA | TRBJ1-1 | TRBV6-1 | NA | TGTGCCAGCAGTGGGGGGGGGAACAGGGAGGTAGCTTTCTTT | CASSGGGNREVAFF
few | TRBJ1-2 | TRBV5-6 | NA | TGTGCCAGCAGGATTAGATTTCAGAGTTTTAGCTACACCTTC | CASRIRFQSFSYTF